This T cell receptor beta chain was sequenced for a study of vaccination and CD4 T cells after COVID-19. The overall study: The convalescents included six males and four females, and among them two were Hispanic while seven were Caucasian. Cells were stimulated with overlapping spike peptides from SARS-CoV-2, HCoV-NL63, HCoV-OC43 and HCoV-229E.

This clonotype was detected only a few times. The antigen is undetermined. The treatment: roughly ten-day PBMC culture with coronavirus spike peptide pools or control peptides (ViraFEST assay). Looked up from germline, CDR1 is DFQATT and CDR2 is SNEGSKA (reference sequence). The CDR3 contains 16 residues. The junction had 11 bases not matched to a gene; V was cut back by 0 bases and J by 4 bases. Cultured CD4+ T-cell DNA underwent Oncomine TCR Beta short-read sequencing. Each CDR3 protein is one row after TCRdb ran MiXCR on the PCR reads. The table includes approximately 6,500 distinct CDR3 sequences, 60% to 80% detected once.

The clonotype comes from a human donor who had recovered from COVID-19. Sequenced sample: CD4+ T cells from blood, cultured in vitro. The chain recombines TRBV20-1 with TRBJ1-2; 7 bases match TRBD1. The CDR3 is CSARERRGGDSYGYTF. The DNA for the CDR3 is TGCAGTGCTAGAGAGAGACGTGGCGGGGACAGCTATGGCTACACCTTC.